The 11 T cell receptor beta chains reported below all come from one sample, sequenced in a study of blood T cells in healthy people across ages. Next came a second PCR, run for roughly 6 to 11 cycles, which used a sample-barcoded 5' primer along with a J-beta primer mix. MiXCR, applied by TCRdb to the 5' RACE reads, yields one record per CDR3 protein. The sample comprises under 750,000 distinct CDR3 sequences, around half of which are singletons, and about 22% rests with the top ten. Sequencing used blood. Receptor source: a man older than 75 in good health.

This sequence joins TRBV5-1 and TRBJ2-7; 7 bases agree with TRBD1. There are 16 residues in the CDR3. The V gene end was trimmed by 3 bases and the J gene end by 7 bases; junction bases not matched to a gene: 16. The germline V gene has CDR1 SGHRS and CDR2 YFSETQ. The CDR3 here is CASSSLDRAIAGEQYF. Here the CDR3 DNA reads TGCGCCAGCAGCTCATTAGACAGGGCCATCGCTGGGGAGCAGTACTTC.

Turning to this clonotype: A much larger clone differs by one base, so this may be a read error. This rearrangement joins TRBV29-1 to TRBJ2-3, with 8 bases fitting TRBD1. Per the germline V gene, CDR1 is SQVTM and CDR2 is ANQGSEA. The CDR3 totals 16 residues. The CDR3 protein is CSASGGGISITDTRYF. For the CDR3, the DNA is TGCAGCGCCTCAGGGGGCGGCATCTCAATCACAGATACGCGGTATTTT.

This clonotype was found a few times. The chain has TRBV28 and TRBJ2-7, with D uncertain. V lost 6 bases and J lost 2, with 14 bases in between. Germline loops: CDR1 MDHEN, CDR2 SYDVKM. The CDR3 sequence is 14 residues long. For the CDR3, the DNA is TGTGCCAGCAGCCAGCCCTCCCGGGCCTACGAGCAGTACTTC. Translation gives CASSQPSRAYEQYF.

CDR3 nucleotides: TGTGCCACCAGTGATCCGTCCCCGAGGGCAAGCAATCAGCCCCAGCATTTT. Protein sequence: CATSDPSPRASNQPQHF. The chain recombines TRBV24-1 with TRBJ1-5; D is unclear. The length of the CDR3 is 17 residues. Looked up from germline, CDR1 is KGHDR and CDR2 is SFDVKD. V lost 3 bases, J lost 1 base, and 15 bases lay in between.

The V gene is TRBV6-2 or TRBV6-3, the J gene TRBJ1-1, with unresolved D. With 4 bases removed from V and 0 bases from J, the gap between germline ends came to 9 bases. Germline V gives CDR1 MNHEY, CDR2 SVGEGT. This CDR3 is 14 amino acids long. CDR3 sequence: CASSWRQVNTEAFF. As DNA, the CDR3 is TGTGCCAGCAGTTGGCGGCAGGTGAACACTGAAGCTTTCTTT.

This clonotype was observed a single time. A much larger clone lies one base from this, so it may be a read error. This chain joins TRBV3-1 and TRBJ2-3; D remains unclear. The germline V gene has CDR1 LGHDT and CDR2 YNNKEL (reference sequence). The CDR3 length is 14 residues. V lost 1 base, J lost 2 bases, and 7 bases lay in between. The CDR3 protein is CASSQGGDTDTQYF. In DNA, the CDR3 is TGTGCCAGCAGCCAAGGCGGAGACACAGATACGCAGTATTTT.

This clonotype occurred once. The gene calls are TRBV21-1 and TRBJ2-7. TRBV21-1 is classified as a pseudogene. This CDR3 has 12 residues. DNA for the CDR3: TGTGCCAGCAACAAAAGGGAACAACCTCAGTACTTC. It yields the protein CASNKREQPQYF.

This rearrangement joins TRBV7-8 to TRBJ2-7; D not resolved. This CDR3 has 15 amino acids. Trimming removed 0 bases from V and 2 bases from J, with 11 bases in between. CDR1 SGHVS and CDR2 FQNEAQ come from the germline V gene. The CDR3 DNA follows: TGTGCCAGCAGCTTAGCGGTGAAGGTTCCCTACGAGCAGTACTTC. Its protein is CASSLAVKVPYEQYF. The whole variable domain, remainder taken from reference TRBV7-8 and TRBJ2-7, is GAGVSQSPRYKVAKRGQDVALRCDPISGHVSLFWYQQALGQGPEFLTYFQNEAQLDKSGLPSDRFFAERPEGSVSTLKIQRTQQEDSAVYLCASSLAVKVPYEQYFGPGTRLTVT.

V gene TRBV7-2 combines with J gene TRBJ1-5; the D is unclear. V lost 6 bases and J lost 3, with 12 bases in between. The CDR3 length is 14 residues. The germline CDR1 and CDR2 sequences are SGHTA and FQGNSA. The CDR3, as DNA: TGTGCCAGCAGAAAAGACGGATTCAATCAGCCCCAGCATTTT. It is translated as CASRKDGFNQPQHF.

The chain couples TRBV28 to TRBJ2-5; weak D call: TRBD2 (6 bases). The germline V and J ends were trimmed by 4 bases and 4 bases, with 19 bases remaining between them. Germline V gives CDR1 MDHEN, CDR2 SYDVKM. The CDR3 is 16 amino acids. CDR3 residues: CASSSRLASVTETQYF. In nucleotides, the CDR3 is TGTGCCAGCAGTTCCCGATTGGCTAGCGTTACAGAGACCCAGTACTTC.

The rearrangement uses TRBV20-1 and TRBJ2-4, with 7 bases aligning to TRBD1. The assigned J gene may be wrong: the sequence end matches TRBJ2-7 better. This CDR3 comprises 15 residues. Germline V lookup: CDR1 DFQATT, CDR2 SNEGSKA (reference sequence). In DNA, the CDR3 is TGCAGTGCTAGAGATCCCAGCGAGGGGGCATACGAGCAGTACTTC. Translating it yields CSARDPSEGAYEQYF.